The entry that follows covers one T cell receptor (beta chain) sequence. Its specificity is unknown. This CDR3 comprises 18 residues. The trim removed 1 base at V and 2 bases at J, leaving 11 bases unmatched. In germline, CDR1 is SGHRS, CDR2 YFSETQ. The entry originates in a study of beta chain features in type 1 diabetes. General study points: At VDJ recombination sites, type 1 diabetes patients had fewer insertions and more deleted nucleotides. Within patients, naive, central memory and Treg TCRB repertoires seemed more similar than within healthy donors.

TCRB transcripts that were expressed got sequenced, as all of the isolated RNA had been reverse transcribed. Profiling relied on immunoSEQ multiplex PCR, and the TCRdb table lists in-frame clones only, not all of them. The sample contains about 160,000 clones, about 9.1% of which appear only once. The source of this sequence is a woman between 18 and 29 years old in good health. Sequenced: central memory CD4+ T cells from blood. The chain is built from TRBV5-1 and TRBJ2-5; 10 positions agree with TRBD2. CDR3 bases: TGCGCCAGCAGCTTGACCAGCGGGGGGGCCTTCGTTCAAGAGACCCAGTACTTC. Translation gives CASSLTSGGAFVQETQYF.